This TCR beta chain was sequenced during a study of metastatic and nonmetastatic thyroid tumors. MiXCR was used by TCRdb to re-call the PCR reads. The sample shows under 25,000 clones, 15% to 20% of them seen only once. This clone was seen at least ten times. V lost 2 bases and J 8 bases, leaving 7 bases between the germline ends. In germline, CDR1 is MNHEY, CDR2 SVGAGI. The CDR3 is 12 residues long. Among the patients, none had received any treatment before thyroid surgery. The sample comprised blood. The V gene is TRBV6-5, the J gene TRBJ2-1; D ambiguous. The sequence was obtained from a female donor with papillary thyroid cancer or a benign thyroid nodule (not recorded which). Some clones in this sample may be carry-over from other donors' samples. The CDR3 sequence: CASSYGSDEQFF. DNA for the CDR3: TGTGCCAGCAGTTACGGGTCCGATGAGCAGTTCTTC.